Listed below are T cell receptor beta chains from one sample, sequenced in a study of control samples from healthy donors and cancer patients. TCRdb keeps only in-frame clones here, not all; method: immunoSEQ multiplex PCR. The sample records about 130,000 clones, more than 80% being singletons. What was sequenced was blood. The receptors were sampled from a man younger than 35 in good health. Both conserved end residues are part of each CDR3. The D gene is left open where the match is weak. Clone size is stated in some rows and not others, as once, few, many or a class when expanded.

CSVEGLSSTDTQYF,TRBV29-1,NA,NA,14
CSASLQDHEQFF,TRBV20-1,NA,NA,12
CASSLAGRHTDTQYF,TRBV5-6,once,NA,15
CATSRVRGAGDTQYF,TRBV15,NA,NA,15
CASSSGQGVEKLFF,TRBV28,NA,TRBD1,14
CAAGAKGNSYEQYF,TRBV10-3,few,NA,14
CASSRPGQRNTEAFF,TRBV19,once,NA,15
CASSQEWVPGNTIYF,TRBV4-2,NA,NA,15
CASRPGQGITGELFF,TRBV6-6,NA,TRBD1,15
CASSLRAAHWNTEAFF,TRBV28,NA,NA,16
CASSQGTGNQPQHF,TRBV5-8,NA,TRBD1,14
CASSERTGVEKLFF,TRBV25-1,NA,TRBD1,14
CASSSLTSGGWRDTQYF,TRBV5-5,NA,TRBD2,17
CASSPGVANNSPLHF,TRBV5-4,NA,NA,15
CASSLGRVGEQYF,TRBV27,NA,NA,13
CASSPDPTPAGELFF,TRBV5-1,once,NA,15
CASSYETGTDTQYF,TRBV6-5,NA,NA,14
CASSLERGYTEAFF,TRBV11-3,once,NA,14
CASSFGGQTYEQYF,TRBV7-8,NA,NA,14
CASSSGRPDTQYF,TRBV19,NA,TRBD2,13